This TCR beta chain was found in a study of CD8 T cells in ankylosing spondylitis. Construction of TCR beta libraries was performed using quantitative 5'-RACE with molecular barcodes. Each CDR3 protein is one row after TCRdb ran MiXCR on the 5' RACE reads. The sample lists around 770,000 distinct CDR3 sequences, around 20% occurring once. Study outcomes and limitations: Earlier literature documents some of the motif variants in reactive arthritis synovial fluid and blood. Disease-associated clonotypes exhibited CD8+ identity and were relatively infrequent in peripheral blood. Blood of patients with ankylosing spondylitis appeared to be characterized by a TCR beta motif of fewer than 10 highly homologous variants. It was reported that disease-linked clones were significantly enriched in matched ankylosing spondylitis synovial fluid.

V lost 2 bases to trimming and J lost 10 bases; unmatched junction nucleotides: 2. CDR1 is SGHTA and CDR2 is FQGNSA in the germline V gene. The CDR3 totals 12 residues. This clonotype was detected a few times. The antigen is not known. This sequence was found in a male donor with ankylosing spondylitis. The V gene is TRBV7-2, the J gene TRBJ2-3; TRBD2 aligns across 8 bases. Sample: blood, either unsorted or a sorted T cell fraction (not recorded which). The CDR3, as DNA: TGTGCCAGCAGCTTAAGCGGGAGTGCGCAGTATTTT. It is translated as CASSLSGSAQYF.